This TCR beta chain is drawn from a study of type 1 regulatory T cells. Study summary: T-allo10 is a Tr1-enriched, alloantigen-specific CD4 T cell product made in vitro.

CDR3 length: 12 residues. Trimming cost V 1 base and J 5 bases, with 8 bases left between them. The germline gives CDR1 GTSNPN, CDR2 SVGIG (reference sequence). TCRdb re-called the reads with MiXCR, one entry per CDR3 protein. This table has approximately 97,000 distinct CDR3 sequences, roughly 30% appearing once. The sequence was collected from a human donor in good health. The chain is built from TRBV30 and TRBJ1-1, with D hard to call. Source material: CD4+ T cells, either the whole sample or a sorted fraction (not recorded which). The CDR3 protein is CAWSGGGTEAFF. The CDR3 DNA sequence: TGTGCCTGGAGTGGAGGAGGGACTGAAGCTTTCTTT.